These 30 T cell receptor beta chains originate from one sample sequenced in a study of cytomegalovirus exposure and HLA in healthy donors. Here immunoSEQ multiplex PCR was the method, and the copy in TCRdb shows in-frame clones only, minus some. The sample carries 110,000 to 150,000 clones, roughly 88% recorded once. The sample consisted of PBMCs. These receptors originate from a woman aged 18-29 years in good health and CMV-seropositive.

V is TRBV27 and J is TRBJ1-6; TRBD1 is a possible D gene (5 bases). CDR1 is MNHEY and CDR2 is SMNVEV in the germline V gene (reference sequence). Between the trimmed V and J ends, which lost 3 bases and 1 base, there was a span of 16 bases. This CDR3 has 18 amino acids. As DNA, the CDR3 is TGTGCCAGCAGTTTCAGCAGGGTATTAGGTTCCTATAATTCACCCCTCCACTTT. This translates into CASSFSRVLGSYNSPLHF.

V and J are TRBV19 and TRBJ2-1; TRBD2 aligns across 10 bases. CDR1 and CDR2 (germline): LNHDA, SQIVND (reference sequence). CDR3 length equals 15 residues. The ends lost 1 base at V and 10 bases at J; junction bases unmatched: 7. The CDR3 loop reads CASSIVGAGGREQFF. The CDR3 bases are TGTGCCAGTAGTATAGTAGGAGCGGGAGGGCGGGAGCAGTTCTTC.

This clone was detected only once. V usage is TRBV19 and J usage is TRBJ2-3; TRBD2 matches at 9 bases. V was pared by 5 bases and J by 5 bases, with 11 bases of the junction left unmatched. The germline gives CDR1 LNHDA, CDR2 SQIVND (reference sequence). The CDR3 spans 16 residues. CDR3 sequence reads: CASSAASSGTLDTQYF. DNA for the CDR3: TGTGCCAGTAGTGCCGCGTCTAGCGGGACCCTAGATACGCAGTATTTT.

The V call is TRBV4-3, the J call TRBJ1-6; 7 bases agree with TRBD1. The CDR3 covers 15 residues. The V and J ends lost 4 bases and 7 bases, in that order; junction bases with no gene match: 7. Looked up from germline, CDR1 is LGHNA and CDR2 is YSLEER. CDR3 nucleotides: TGCGCCAGCAGCCCATTTGGGACAGAAAATTCACCCCTCCACTTT. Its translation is CASSPFGTENSPLHF.

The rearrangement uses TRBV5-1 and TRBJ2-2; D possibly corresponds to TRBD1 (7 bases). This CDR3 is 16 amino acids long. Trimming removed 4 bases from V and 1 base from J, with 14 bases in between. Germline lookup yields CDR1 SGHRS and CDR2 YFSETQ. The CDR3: CASSNGGGLNTGELFF. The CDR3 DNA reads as TGCGCCAGCAGCAATGGAGGGGGCCTGAACACCGGGGAGCTGTTTTTT.

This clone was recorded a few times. For the CDR3, the DNA is TGTGCCAGCAGTACCTACGGACAGGGGTCCTACGAGCAGTACTTC. It encodes CASSTYGQGSYEQYF. The V gene is TRBV28, the J gene TRBJ2-7; TRBD1 agrees at 9 bases. The germline V gene encodes CDR1 MDHEN and CDR2 SYDVKM. This CDR3 contains 15 residues. V was pared by 5 bases and J by 1 base, with 6 bases of the junction left unmatched.

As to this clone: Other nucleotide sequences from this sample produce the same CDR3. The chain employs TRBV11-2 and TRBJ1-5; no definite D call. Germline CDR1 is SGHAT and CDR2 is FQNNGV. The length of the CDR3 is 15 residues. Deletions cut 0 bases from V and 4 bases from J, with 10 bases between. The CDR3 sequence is CASSLDRGGNQPQHF. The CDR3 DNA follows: TGTGCCAGCAGCTTAGATCGGGGTGGTAATCAGCCCCAGCATTTT. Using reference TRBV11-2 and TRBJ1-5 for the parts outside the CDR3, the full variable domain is EAGVAQSPRYKIIEKRQSVAFWCNPISGHATLYWYQQILGQGPKLLIQFQNNGVVDDSQLPKDRFSAERLKGVDSTLKIQPAKLEDSAVYLCASSLDRGGNQPQHFGDGTRLSIL.

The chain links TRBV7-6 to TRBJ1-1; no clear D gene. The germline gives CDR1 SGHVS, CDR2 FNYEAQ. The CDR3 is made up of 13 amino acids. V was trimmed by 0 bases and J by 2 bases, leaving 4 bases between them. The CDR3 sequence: CASSLAQNTEAFF. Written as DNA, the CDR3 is TGTGCCAGCAGCTTAGCTCAAAACACTGAAGCTTTCTTT.

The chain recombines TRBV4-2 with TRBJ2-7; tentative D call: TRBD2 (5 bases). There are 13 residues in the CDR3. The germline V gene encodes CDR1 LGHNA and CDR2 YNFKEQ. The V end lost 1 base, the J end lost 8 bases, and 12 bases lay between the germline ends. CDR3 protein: CASSQGVGIQQYF. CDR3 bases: TGTGCCAGCAGCCAAGGGGTCGGGATACAGCAGTACTTC.

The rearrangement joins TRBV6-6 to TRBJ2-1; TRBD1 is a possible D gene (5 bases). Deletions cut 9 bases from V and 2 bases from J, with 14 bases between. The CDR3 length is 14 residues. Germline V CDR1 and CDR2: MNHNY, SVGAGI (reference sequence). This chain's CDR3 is CASSTGFTYNEQFF. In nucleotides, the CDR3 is TGTGCCAGTTCCACAGGATTTACCTACAATGAGCAGTTCTTC.

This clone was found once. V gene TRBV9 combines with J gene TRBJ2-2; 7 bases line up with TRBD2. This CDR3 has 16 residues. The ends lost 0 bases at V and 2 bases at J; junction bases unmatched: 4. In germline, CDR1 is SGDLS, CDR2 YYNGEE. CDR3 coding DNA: TGTGCCAGCAGCGTAGGACTAGCACTTAACACCGGGGAGCTGTTTTTT. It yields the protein CASSVGLALNTGELFF.

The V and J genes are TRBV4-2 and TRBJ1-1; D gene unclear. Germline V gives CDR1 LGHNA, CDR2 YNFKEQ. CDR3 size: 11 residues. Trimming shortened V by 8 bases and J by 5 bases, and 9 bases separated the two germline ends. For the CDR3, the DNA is TGTGCCAGCCGCGGAGGGACTGAAGCTTTCTTT. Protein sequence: CASRGGTEAFF.

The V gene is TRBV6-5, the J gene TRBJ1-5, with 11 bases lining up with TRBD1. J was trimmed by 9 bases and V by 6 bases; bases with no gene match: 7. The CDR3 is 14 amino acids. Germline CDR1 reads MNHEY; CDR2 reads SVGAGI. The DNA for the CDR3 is TGTGCCAGCAGGCCAGGACAGGGGGCCCGGCCCCAGCATTTT. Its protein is CASRPGQGARPQHF.

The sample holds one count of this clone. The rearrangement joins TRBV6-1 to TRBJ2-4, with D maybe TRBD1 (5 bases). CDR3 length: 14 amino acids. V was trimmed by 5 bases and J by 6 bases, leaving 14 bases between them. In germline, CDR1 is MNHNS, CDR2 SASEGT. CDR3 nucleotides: TGTGCCAGCAGTCCCAGGGTCATTGGAAACATTCAGTACTTC. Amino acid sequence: CASSPRVIGNIQYF.

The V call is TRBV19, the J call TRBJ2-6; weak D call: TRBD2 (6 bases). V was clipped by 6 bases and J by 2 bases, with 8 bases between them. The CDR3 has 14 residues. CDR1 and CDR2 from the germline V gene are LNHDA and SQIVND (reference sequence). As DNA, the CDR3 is TGTGCCAGTAGAAGCGGGCCTGGGGCCAACGTCCTGACTTTC. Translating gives CASRSGPGANVLTF. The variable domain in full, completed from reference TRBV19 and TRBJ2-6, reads DGGITQSPKYLFRKEGQNVTLSCEQNLNHDAMYWYRQDPGQGLRLIYYSQIVNDFQKGDIAEGYSVSREKKESFPLTVTSAQKNPTAFYLCASRSGPGANVLTFGAGSRLTVL.

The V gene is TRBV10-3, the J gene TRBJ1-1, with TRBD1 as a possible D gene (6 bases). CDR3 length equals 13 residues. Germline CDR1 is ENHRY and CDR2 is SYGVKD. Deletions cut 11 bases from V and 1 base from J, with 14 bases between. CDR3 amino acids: CAALGQPNTEAFF. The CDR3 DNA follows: TGTGCCGCCTTAGGACAGCCGAACACTGAAGCTTTCTTT.

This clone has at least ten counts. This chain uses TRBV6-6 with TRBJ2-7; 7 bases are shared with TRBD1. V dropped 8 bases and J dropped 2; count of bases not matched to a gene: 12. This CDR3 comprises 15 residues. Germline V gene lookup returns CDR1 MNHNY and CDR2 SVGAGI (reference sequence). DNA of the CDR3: TGTGCCAGCCTCGCAATAGGACAGGTACCCTACGAGCAGTACTTC. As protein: CASLAIGQVPYEQYF.

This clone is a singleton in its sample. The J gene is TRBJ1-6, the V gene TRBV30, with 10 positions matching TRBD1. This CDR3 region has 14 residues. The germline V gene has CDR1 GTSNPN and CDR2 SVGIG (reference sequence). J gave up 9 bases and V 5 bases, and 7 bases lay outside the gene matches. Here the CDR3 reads CAWGRQGAPSPLHF. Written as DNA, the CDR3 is TGTGCCTGGGGCCGACAGGGGGCGCCTTCACCCCTCCACTTT.

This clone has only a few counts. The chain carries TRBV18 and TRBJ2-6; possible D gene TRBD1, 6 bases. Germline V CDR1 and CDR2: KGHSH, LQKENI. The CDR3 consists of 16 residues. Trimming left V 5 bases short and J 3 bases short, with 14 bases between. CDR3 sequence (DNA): TGTGCCAGCTCAAAATTACAGGGTTTTGGGGCCAACGTCCTGACTTTC. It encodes CASSKLQGFGANVLTF.

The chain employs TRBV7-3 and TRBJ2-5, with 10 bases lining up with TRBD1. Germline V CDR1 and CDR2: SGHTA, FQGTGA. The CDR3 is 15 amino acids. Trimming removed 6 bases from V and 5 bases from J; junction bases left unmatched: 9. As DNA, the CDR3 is TGTGCCAGCAGGAAACAGGGACAGGGGCTGGAGACCCAGTACTTC. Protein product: CASRKQGQGLETQYF.

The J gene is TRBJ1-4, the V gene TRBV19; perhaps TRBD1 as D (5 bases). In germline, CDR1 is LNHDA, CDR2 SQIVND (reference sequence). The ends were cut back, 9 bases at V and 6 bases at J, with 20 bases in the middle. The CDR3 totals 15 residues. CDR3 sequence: CARRDSRVRDEKLFF. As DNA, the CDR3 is TGTGCCAGAAGGGACTCAAGGGTGAGAGATGAAAAACTGTTTTTT.

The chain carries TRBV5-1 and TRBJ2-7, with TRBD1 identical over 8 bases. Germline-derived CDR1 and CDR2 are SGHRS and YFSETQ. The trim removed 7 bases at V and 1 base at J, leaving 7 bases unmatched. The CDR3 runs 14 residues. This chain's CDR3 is CASARGDRSYEQYF. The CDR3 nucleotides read TGCGCCAGCGCGAGGGGGGACAGGTCCTACGAGCAGTACTTC.

CDR3 sequence: CASGQGLGYEQYF. The CDR3 bases are TGTGCCAGTGGACAGGGTTTAGGATACGAGCAGTACTTC. The gene calls are TRBV18 and TRBJ2-7; 8 nucleotides match TRBD1. Losses at the gene ends were 9 bases for V and 4 bases for J; bases not matched to a gene: 8. The CDR3 runs 13 residues. Per germline, CDR1 KGHSH and CDR2 LQKENI.

This CDR3 is CASSLDRTNYGYTF. CDR3 coding DNA: TGCGCCAGCAGCTTGGACAGAACTAACTATGGCTACACCTTC. The rearrangement joins TRBV5-1 to TRBJ1-2; D unresolved. Trimming removed 0 bases at V and 0 bases at J, with 6 bases between. CDR1 is SGHRS and CDR2 is YFSETQ in the germline V gene. CDR3 length: 14 residues.

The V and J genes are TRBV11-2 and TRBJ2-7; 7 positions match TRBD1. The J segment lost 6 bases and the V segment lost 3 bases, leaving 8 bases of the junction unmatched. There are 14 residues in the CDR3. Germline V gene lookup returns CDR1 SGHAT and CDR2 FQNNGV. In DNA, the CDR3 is TGTGCCAGCAGCTTGGAGACAGGGTCGGCCGAGCAGTACTTC. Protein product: CASSLETGSAEQYF.

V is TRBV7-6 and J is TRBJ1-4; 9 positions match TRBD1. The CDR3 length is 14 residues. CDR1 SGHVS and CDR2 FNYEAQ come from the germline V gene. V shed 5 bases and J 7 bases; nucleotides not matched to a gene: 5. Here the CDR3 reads CASSPNRGREKLFF. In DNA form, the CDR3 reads TGTGCCAGCAGCCCGAACAGGGGGCGTGAAAAACTGTTTTTT.

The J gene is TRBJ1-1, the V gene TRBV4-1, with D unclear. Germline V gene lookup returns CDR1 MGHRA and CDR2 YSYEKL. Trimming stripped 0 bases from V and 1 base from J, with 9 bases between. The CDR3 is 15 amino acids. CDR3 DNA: TGCGCCAGCAGCCAAGACCCGCACGGGAACACTGAAGCTTTCTTT. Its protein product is CASSQDPHGNTEAFF.

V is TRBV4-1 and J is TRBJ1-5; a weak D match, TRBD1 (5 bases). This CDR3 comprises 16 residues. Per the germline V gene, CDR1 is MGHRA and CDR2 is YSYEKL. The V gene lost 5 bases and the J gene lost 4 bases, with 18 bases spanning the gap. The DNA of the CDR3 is TGCGCCAGCAGCAATCTTGGTGGAGGGGTTAATCAGCCCCAGCATTTT. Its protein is CASSNLGGGVNQPQHF.

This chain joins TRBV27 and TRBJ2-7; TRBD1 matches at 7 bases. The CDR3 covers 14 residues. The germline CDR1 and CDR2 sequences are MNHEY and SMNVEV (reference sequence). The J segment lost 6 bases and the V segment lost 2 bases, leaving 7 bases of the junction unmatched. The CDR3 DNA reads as TGTGCCAGCAGTTTAGAGCACAGGGGTGGCGAGCAGTACTTC. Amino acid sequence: CASSLEHRGGEQYF.

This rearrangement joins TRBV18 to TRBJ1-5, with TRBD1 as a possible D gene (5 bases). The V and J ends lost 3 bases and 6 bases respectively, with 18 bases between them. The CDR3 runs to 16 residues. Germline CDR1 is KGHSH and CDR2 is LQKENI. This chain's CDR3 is CASSPGTSGVGQPQHF. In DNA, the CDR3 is TGTGCCAGCTCACCCGGGACCTCGGGAGTGGGTCAGCCCCAGCATTTT.